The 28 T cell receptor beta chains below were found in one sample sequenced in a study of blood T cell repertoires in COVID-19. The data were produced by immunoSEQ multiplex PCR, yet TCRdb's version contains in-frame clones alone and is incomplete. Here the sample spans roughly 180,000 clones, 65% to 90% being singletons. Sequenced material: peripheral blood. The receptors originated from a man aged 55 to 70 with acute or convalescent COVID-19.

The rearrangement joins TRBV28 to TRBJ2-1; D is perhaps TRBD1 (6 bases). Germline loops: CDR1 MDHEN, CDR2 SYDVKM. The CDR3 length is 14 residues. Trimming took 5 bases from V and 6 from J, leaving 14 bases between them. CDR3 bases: TGTGCCAGCAGTACCAGGGGAAACGGCAATGAGCAGTTCTTC. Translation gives CASSTRGNGNEQFF.

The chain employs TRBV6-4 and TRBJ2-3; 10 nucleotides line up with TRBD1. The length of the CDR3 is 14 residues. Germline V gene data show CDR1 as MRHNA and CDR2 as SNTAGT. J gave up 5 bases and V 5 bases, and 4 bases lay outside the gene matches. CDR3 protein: CASSRQGAGDTQYF. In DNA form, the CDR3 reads TGTGCCAGCAGTAGACAGGGGGCGGGAGATACGCAGTATTTT.

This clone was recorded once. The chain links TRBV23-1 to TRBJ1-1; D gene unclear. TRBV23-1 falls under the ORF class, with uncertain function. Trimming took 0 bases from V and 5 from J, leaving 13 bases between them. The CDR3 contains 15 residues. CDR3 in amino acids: CASSQSMVIGTEAFF. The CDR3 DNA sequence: TGCGCCAGCAGTCAATCGATGGTGATCGGTACTGAAGCTTTCTTT.

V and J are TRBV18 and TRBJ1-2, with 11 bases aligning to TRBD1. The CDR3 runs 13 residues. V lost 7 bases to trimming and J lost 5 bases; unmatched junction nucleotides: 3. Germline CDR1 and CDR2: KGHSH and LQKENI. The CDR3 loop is CASYGQGAYGYTF. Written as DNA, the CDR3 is TGTGCCAGCTACGGACAGGGGGCTTATGGCTACACCTTC.

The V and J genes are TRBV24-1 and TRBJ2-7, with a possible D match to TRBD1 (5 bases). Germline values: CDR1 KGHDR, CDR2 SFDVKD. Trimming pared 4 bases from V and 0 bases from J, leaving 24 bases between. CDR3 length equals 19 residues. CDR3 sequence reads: CATSDLNRTLGPASYEQYF. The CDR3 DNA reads TGTGCCACCAGTGACCTAAACCGAACCCTGGGGCCAGCCTCCTACGAGCAGTACTTC.

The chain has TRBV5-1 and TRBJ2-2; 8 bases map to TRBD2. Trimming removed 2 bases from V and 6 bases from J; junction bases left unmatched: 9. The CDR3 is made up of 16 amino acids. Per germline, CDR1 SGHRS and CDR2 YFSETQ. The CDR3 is CASSFLQGLGSGELFF. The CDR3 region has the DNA TGCGCCAGCAGCTTTTTGCAGGGACTAGGGTCCGGGGAGCTGTTTTTT.

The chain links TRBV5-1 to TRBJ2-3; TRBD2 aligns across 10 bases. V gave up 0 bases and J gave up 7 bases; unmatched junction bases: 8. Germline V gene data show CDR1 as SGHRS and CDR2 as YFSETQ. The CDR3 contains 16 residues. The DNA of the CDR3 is TGCGCCAGCAGCTTGGAGTCTAGCGGGGGCGGAAATACGCAGTATTTT. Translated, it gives CASSLESSGGGNTQYF. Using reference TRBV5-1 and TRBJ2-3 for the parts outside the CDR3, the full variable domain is KAGVTQTPRYLIKTRGQQVTLSCSPISGHRSVSWYQQTPGQGLQFLFEYFSETQRNKGNFPGRFSGRQFSNSRSEMNVSTLELGDSALYLCASSLESSGGGNTQYFGPGTRLTVL.

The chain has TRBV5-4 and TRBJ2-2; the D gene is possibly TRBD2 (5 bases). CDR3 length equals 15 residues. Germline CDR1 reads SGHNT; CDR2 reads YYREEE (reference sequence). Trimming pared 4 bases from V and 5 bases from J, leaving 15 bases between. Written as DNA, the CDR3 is TGTGCCAGCAGCCGTGGCGATCGGAGGACCGGGGAGCTGTTTTTT. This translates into CASSRGDRRTGELFF.

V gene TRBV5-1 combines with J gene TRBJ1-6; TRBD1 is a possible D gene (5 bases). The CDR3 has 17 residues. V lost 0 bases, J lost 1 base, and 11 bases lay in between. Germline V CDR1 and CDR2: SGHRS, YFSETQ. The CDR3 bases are TGCGCCAGCAGCTTGGTCGACAGCCGGTCCTATAATTCACCCCTCCACTTT. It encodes CASSLVDSRSYNSPLHF.

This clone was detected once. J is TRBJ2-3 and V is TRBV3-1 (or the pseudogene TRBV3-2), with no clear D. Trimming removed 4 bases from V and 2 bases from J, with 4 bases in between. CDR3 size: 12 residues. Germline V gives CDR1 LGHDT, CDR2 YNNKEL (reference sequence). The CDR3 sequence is CASSLNTDTQYF. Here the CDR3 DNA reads TGTGCCAGCAGCCTCAACACAGATACGCAGTATTTT.

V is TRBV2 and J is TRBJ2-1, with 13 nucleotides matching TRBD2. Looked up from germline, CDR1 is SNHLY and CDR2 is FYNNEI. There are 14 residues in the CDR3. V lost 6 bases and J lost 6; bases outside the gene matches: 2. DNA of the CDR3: TGTGCCAGCAGAAGACTAGCGGGAGGCAATGAGCAGTTCTTC. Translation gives CASRRLAGGNEQFF. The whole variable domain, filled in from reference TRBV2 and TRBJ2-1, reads EPEVTQTPSHQVTQMGQEVILRCVPISNHLYFYWYRQILGQKVEFLVSFYNNEISEKSEIFDDQFSVERPDGSNFTLKIRSTKLEDSAMYFCASRRLAGGNEQFFGPGTRLTVL.

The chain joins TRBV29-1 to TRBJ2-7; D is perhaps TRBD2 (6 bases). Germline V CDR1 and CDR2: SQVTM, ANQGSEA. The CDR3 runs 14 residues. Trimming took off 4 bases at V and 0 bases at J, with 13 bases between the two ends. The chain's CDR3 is CSVAAGSGSYEQYF. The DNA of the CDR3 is TGCAGCGTTGCGGCGGGAAGCGGCTCCTACGAGCAGTACTTC.

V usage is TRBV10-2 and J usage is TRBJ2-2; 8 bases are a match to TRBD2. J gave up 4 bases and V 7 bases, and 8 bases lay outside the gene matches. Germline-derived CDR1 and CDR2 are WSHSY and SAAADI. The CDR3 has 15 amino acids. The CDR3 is CASTPGGDGTGELFF. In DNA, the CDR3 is TGCGCCAGCACCCCGGGGGGGGATGGCACCGGGGAGCTGTTTTTT.

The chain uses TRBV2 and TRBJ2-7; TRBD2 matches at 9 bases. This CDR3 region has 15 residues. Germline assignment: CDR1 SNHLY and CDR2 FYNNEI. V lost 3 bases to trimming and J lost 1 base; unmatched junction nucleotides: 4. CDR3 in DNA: TGTGCCAGCAGTGATCTGACTAGCGGTTCCTACGAGCAGTACTTC. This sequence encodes CASSDLTSGSYEQYF.

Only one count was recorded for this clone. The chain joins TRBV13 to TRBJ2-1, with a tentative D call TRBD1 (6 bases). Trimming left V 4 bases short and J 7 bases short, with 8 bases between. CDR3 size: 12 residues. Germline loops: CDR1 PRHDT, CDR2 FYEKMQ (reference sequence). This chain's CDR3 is CASSSTGNEQFF. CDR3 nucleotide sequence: TGTGCCAGCAGCTCCACAGGGAATGAGCAGTTCTTC.

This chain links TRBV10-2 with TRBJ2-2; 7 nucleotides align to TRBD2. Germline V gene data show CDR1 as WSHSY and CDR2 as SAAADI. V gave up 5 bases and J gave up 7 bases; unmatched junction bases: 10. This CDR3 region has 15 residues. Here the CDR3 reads CASSPLAGVVGELFF. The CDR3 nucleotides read TGCGCCAGCAGTCCGCTGGCGGGAGTTGTCGGGGAGCTGTTTTTT.

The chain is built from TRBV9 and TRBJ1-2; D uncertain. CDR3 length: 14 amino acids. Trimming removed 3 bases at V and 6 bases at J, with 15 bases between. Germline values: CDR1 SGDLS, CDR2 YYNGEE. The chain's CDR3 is CASSGRREGDGYTF. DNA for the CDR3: TGTGCCAGCAGCGGAAGGAGGGAGGGAGATGGCTACACCTTC.

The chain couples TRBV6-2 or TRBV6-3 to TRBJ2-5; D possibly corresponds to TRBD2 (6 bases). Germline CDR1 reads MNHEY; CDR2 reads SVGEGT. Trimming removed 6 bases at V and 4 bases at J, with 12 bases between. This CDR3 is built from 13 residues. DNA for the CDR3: TGTGCCAGCAGCGGGAGCGCCTCAGAGACCCAGTACTTC. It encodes CASSGSASETQYF.

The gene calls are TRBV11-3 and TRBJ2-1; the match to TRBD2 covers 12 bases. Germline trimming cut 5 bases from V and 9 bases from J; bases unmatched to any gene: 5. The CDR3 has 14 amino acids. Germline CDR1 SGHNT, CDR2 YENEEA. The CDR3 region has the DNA TGTGCCAGCAGCGTGGGGACTAGCGGGCTTGAGCAGTTCTTC. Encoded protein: CASSVGTSGLEQFF.

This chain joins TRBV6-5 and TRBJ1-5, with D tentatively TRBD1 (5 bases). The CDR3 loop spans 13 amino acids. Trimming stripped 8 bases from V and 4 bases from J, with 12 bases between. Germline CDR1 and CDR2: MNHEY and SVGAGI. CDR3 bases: TGTGCCAGCGCGGAGGGGAGGAATCAGCCCCAGCATTTT. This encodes CASAEGRNQPQHF.

CDR3 sequence: CASSLRSGGSNEQFF. The CDR3 nucleotides are TGTGCCAGCAGCTTAAGGTCGGGAGGGTCCAATGAGCAGTTCTTC. This chain connects TRBV11-2 to TRBJ2-1; TRBD2 agrees at 8 bases. CDR1 and CDR2 from the germline V gene are SGHAT and FQNNGV. The CDR3 spans 15 residues. The junction had 6 bases not matched to a gene; V was cut back by 2 bases and J by 6 bases.

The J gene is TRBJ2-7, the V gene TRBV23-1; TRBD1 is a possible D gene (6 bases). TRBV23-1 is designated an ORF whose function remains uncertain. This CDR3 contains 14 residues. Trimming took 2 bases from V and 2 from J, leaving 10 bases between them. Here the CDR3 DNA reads TGCGCCAGCAGTCAACAGGGGCCTACCTACGAGCAGTACTTC. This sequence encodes CASSQQGPTYEQYF.

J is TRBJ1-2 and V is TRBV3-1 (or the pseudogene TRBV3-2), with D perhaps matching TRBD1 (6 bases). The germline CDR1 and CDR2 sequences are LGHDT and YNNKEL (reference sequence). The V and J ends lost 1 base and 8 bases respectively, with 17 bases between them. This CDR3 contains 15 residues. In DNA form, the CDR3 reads TGTGCCAGCAGCCAAGTACGTTTGGGGGCTCGGGGCTACACCTTC. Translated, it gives CASSQVRLGARGYTF.

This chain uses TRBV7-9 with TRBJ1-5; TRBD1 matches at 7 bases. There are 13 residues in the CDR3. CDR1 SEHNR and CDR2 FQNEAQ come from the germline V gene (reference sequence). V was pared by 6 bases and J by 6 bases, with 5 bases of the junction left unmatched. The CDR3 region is CASRGGNGQPQHF. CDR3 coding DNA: TGTGCCAGCAGAGGGGGCAACGGTCAGCCCCAGCATTTT.

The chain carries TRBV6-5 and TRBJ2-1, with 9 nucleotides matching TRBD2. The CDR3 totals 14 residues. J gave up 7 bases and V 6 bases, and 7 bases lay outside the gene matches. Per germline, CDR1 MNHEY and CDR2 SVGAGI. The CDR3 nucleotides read TGTGCCAGCAGCCTCCTAGCGGGAAATAATGAGCAGTTCTTC. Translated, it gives CASSLLAGNNEQFF.

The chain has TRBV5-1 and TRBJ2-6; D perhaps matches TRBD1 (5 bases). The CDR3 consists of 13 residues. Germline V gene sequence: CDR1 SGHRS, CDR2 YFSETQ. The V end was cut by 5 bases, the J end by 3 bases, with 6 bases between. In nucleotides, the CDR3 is TGCGCCAGCAGTAGGGGTGGGGCCAACGTCCTGACTTTC. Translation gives CASSRGGANVLTF.

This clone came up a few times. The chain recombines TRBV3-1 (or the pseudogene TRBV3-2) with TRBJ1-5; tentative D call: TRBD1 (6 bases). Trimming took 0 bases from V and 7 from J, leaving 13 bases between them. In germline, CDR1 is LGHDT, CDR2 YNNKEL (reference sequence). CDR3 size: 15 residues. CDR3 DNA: TGTGCCAGCAGCCAAGATTTGGGGGCCGGGCAGCCCCAGCATTTT. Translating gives CASSQDLGAGQPQHF.

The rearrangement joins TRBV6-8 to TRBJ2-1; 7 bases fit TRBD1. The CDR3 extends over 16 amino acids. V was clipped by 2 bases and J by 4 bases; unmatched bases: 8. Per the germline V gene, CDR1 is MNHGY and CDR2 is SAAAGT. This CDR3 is CASSYHRDRLYNEQFF. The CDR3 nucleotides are TGTGCCAGCAGTTACCACCGGGACAGACTATACAATGAGCAGTTCTTC.